Listed here is a single T cell receptor (beta chain). The data stem from a study of blood T cell repertoires in COVID-19. Study overall: COVID-19 samples, acute and convalescent, were from the United States, Italy and Spain. T cells, B-cell-depleted T cells, or PBMCs supplied cDNA or gDNA.

As originally analysed: Amplifying reference gene primers gave estimates of nucleated cell counts. The repertoire was sequenced with immunoSEQ multiplex PCR; TCRdb's copy has only in-frame clones and lacks some. That table supplies the V and J calls and clone size; D and trimming were determined from the DNA. Of roughly 250,000 clones in the sample, 80% to 85% were seen once. The CDR3 consists of 15 residues. Germline assignment: CDR1 MDHEN and CDR2 SYDVKM. Trimming left V 5 bases short and J 2 bases short, with 13 bases between. Sequencing used peripheral blood. The TCR originated in a man aged 50 or older with active or convalescent COVID-19. The chain uses TRBV28 and TRBJ1-5, with D possibly matching TRBD1 (6 bases). Here the CDR3 reads CASSAQGLGNQPQHF. The CDR3 nucleotides are TGTGCCAGCAGTGCCCAGGGGCTGGGCAATCAGCCCCAGCATTTT.